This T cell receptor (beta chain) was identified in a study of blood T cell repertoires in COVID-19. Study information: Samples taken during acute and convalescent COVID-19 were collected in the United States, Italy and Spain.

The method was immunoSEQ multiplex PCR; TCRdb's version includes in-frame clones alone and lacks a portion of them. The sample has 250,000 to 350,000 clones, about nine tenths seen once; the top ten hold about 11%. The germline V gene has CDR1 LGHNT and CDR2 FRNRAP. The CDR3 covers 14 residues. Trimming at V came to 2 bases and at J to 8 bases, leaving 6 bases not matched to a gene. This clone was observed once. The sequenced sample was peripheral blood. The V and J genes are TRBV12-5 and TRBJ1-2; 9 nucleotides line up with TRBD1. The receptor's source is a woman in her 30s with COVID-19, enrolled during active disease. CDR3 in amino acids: CASGLTGGAGGYTF. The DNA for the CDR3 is TGTGCTAGTGGTTTGACAGGGGGCGCAGGAGGCTACACCTTC.